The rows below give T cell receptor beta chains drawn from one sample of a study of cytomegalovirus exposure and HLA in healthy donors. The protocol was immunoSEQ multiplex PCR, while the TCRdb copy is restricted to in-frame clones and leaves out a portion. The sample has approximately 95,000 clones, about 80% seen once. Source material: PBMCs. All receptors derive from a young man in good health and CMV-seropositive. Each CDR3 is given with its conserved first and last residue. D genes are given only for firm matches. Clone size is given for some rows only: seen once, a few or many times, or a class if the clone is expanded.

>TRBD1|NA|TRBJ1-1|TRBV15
CATSRDIGTGGNTEAFF
TGTGCCACCAGCAGAGATATAGGGACAGGGGGGAACACTGAAGCTTTCTTT
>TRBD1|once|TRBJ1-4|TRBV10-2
CASSEGRGREKLFF
TGCGCCAGCAGTGAGGGCAGGGGGCGGGAAAAACTGTTTTTT
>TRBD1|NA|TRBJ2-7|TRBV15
CATSRDRWDSSYEQYF
TGTGCCACCAGCAGAGATCGTTGGGACAGTTCCTACGAGCAGTACTTC
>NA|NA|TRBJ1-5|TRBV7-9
CASSLGAPLPQHF
TGTGCCAGCAGCTTAGGCGCTCCCCTGCCCCAGCATTTT
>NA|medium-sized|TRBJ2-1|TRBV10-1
CASSEWPDNEQFF
TGCGCCAGCAGTGAGTGGCCTGACAATGAGCAGTTCTTC
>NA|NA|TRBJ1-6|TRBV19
CASSIVVGNSPLHF
TGTGCCAGTAGTATTGTCGTCGGGAATTCACCCCTCCACTTT
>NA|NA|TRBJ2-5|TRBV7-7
CASQGGIQETQYF
TGTGCCAGCCAGGGGGGAATACAAGAGACCCAGTACTTC
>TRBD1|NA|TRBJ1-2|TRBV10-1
CASSGLRTGDYGYTF
TGCGCCAGCAGTGGACTTAGGACAGGGGACTATGGCTACACCTTC
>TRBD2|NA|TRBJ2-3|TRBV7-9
CASSFRSGGSTDTQYF
TGTGCCAGCAGCTTTCGTAGCGGGGGTAGCACAGATACGCAGTATTTT
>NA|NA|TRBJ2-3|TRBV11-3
CASSLVPSVQYF
TGTGCCAGCAGCTTAGTGCCTAGCGTGCAGTATTTT
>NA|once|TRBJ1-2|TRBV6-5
CASSSVPGSNYGYTF
TGTGCCAGCAGTTCCGTACCTGGGAGCAACTATGGCTACACCTTC
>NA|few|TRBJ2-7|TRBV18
CASSQSPDSSYEQYF
TGTGCCAGCTCACAGAGCCCGGACAGCTCCTACGAGCAGTACTTC
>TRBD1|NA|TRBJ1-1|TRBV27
CASRFGQGALNTEAFF
TGTGCCAGCAGATTCGGACAGGGGGCATTGAACACTGAAGCTTTCTTT
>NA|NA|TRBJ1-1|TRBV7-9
CASSLGTGWNTEAFF
TGTGCCAGCAGCTTAGGGACGGGGTGGAACACTGAAGCTTTCTTT
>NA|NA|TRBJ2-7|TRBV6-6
CASSYGYRATTYEQYF
TGTGCCAGCAGTTACGGATACAGGGCTACTACCTACGAGCAGTACTTC
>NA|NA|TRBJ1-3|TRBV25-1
CASSGAGGNTIYF
TGTGCCAGCAGTGGGGCCGGTGGAAACACCATATATTTT
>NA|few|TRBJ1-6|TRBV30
CAWRNRADAYNSPLHF
TGTGCCTGGAGAAACAGGGCTGACGCCTATAATTCACCCCTCCACTTT
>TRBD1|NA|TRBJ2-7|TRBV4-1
CASSQEPGRDRGPYEQYF
TGCGCCAGCAGCCAAGAGCCGGGGAGGGACAGGGGGCCATACGAGCAGTACTTC
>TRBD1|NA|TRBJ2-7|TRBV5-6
CASEPYGTGGF
TGTGCCAGCGAACCTTATGGGACAGGGGGCTTC
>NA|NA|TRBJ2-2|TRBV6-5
CASRRGQNTGELFF
TGTGCCAGCAGGCGGGGCCAGAACACCGGGGAGCTGTTTTTT